The rows below give T cell receptor beta chains drawn from one sample of a study of beta chain features in type 1 diabetes. Method: immunoSEQ multiplex PCR; TCRdb's copy keeps in-frame clones and lacks some. The sample lists around 650,000 clones, around 11% occurring once. Material: naive CD4+ T cells from blood. These receptors were obtained from a man younger than 45 with type 1 diabetes. Each CDR3 is given with its conserved first and last residue. The D gene is left open where the match is weak. A row's size may be missing; if present it is once, few, many or a size class.

cdr3_length: 13
j_call: TRBJ1-2
v_call: TRBV19
clone_size: few
d_call: TRBD1
cdr3_nt: TGTGCCAGTAGGGGGACAGGGACGTATGGCTACACCTTC
cdr3_aa: CASRGTGTYGYTF

cdr3_length: 13
j_call: TRBJ1-2
v_call: TRBV4-3
clone_size: few
d_call: TRBD1
cdr3_nt: TGCGCCAGCAGCAAACAGGGGGCTGAGGGCTACACCTTC
cdr3_aa: CASSKQGAEGYTF

cdr3_length: 15
j_call: TRBJ2-5
v_call: TRBV29-1
clone_size: .
d_call: TRBD2
cdr3_nt: TGCAGCGTTGGACTAGCGGGGGTAATTCAAGAGACCCAGTACTTC
cdr3_aa: CSVGLAGVIQETQYF

cdr3_length: 12
j_call: TRBJ2-1
v_call: TRBV5-1
clone_size: few
d_call: .
cdr3_nt: TGCGCCAGCAGCTTCCAACACAATGAGCAGTTCTTC
cdr3_aa: CASSFQHNEQFF

cdr3_length: 15
j_call: TRBJ1-3
v_call: TRBV30
clone_size: few
d_call: TRBD1
cdr3_nt: TGTGCCTGGAGTGTCGGGACAGCCTCTGGAAACACCATATATTTT
cdr3_aa: CAWSVGTASGNTIYF

cdr3_length: 13
j_call: TRBJ1-2
v_call: TRBV7-9
clone_size: .
d_call: TRBD1
cdr3_nt: TGTGCCAGCAGCTCCGGACAGGGGAATGGCTACACCTTC
cdr3_aa: CASSSGQGNGYTF

cdr3_length: 12
j_call: TRBJ1-2
v_call: TRBV30
clone_size: .
d_call: .
cdr3_nt: TGTGCCTGGAGTGTAAGCAGCTATGGCTACACCTTC
cdr3_aa: CAWSVSSYGYTF

cdr3_length: 18
j_call: TRBJ2-6
v_call: TRBV4-3
clone_size: once
d_call: .
cdr3_nt: TGCGCCAGCAGCCAAGAAAGTACGTACCTTTCTGGGGCCAACGTCCTGACTTTC
cdr3_aa: CASSQESTYLSGANVLTF

cdr3_length: 15
j_call: TRBJ2-1
v_call: TRBV5-1
clone_size: .
d_call: .
cdr3_nt: TGCGCCAGCAGCTTGAATATGGGAACCATCAGTGAGCAGTTCTTC
cdr3_aa: CASSLNMGTISEQFF

cdr3_length: 14
j_call: TRBJ1-3
v_call: TRBV30
clone_size: few
d_call: TRBD1
cdr3_nt: TGTGCCTCGACTCAGGGGGTCTCTGGAAACACCATATATTTT
cdr3_aa: CASTQGVSGNTIYF

cdr3_length: 15
j_call: TRBJ2-7
v_call: TRBV28
clone_size: few
d_call: .
cdr3_nt: TGTGCCAGCCACAGCCCGGGGCAGGGCGGTTACGAGCAGTACTTC
cdr3_aa: CASHSPGQGGYEQYF

cdr3_length: 14
j_call: TRBJ1-5
v_call: TRBV7-8
clone_size: .
d_call: TRBD1
cdr3_nt: TGTGCCAGCAGCGCGGACAGGGGATTAGGGCCCCAGCATTTT
cdr3_aa: CASSADRGLGPQHF

cdr3_length: 13
j_call: TRBJ2-3
v_call: TRBV28
clone_size: .
d_call: .
cdr3_nt: TGTGCCAGCAGAGGGCCGGGACCAGAAACGCAGTATTTT
cdr3_aa: CASRGPGPETQYF

cdr3_length: 13
j_call: TRBJ2-7
v_call: TRBV7-2
clone_size: .
d_call: .
cdr3_nt: TGTGCCAGCAGCTCGGAGGGTTTCGCCGAGCAGTACTTC
cdr3_aa: CASSSEGFAEQYF

cdr3_length: 13
j_call: TRBJ1-4
v_call: TRBV10-3
clone_size: few
d_call: .
cdr3_nt: TGTGCCATCAGTGAGTCCACTGGTGAAAAACTGTTTTTT
cdr3_aa: CAISESTGEKLFF

cdr3_length: 16
j_call: TRBJ2-2
v_call: TRBV6-5
clone_size: .
d_call: .
cdr3_nt: TGTGCCAGCAGTTACCCCCCGGGACTTGGTACCGGGGAGCTGTTTTTT
cdr3_aa: CASSYPPGLGTGELFF

cdr3_length: 13
j_call: TRBJ1-2
v_call: TRBV6-6
clone_size: few
d_call: .
cdr3_nt: TGTGCCAGCAGTTACGGACCTAACTATGGCTACACCTTC
cdr3_aa: CASSYGPNYGYTF

cdr3_length: 13
j_call: TRBJ2-5
v_call: TRBV4-1
clone_size: few
d_call: .
cdr3_nt: TGCGCCAGCAGCCCCGAACCCCGAGGGACCCAGTACTTC
cdr3_aa: CASSPEPRGTQYF

cdr3_length: 13
j_call: TRBJ2-5
v_call: TRBV18
clone_size: few
d_call: .
cdr3_nt: TGTGCCAGCTCAGCGGGGTTCCAAGAGACCCAGTACTTC
cdr3_aa: CASSAGFQETQYF

cdr3_length: 17
j_call: TRBJ2-5
v_call: TRBV9
clone_size: few
d_call: TRBD1
cdr3_nt: TGTGCCAGCAGCGTTTCATCCTCAGGGGGCCAACGCGAGACCCAGTACTTC
cdr3_aa: CASSVSSSGGQRETQYF